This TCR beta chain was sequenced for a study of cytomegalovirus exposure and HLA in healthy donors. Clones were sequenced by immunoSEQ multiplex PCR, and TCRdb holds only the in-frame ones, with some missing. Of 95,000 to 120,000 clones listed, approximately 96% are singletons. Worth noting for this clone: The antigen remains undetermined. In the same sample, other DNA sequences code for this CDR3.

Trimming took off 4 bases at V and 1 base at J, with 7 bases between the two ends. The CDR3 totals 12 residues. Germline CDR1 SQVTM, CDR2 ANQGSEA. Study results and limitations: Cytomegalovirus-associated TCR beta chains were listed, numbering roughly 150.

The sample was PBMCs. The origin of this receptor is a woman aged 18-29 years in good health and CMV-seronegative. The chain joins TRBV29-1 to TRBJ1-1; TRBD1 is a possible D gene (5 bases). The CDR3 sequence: CSVGQTNTEAFF. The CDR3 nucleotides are TGCAGCGTTGGACAGACGAACACTGAAGCTTTCTTT.